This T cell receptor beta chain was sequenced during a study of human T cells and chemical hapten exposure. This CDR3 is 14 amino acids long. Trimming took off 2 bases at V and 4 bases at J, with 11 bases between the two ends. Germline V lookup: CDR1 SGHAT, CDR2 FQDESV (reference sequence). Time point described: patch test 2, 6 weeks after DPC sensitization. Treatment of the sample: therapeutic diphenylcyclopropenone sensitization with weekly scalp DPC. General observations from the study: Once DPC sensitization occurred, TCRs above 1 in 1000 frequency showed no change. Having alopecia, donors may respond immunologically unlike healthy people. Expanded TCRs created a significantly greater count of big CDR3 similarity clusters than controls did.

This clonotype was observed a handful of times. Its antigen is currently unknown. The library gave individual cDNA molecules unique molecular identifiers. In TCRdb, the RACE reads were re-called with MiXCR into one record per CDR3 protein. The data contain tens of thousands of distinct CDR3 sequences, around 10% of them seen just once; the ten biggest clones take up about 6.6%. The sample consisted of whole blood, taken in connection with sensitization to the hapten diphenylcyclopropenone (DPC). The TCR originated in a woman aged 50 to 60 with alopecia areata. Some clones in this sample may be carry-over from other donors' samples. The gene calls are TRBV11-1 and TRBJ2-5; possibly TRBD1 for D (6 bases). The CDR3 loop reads CASSLTGTGETQYF. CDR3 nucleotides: TGTGCCAGCAGCTTAACAGGGACGGGAGAGACCCAGTACTTC. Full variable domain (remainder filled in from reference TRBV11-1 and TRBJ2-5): EAEVAQSPRYKITEKSQAVAFWCDPISGHATLYWYRQILGQGPELLVQFQDESVVDDSQLPKDRFSAERLKGVDSTLKIQPAELGDSAMYLCASSLTGTGETQYFGPGTRLLVL.